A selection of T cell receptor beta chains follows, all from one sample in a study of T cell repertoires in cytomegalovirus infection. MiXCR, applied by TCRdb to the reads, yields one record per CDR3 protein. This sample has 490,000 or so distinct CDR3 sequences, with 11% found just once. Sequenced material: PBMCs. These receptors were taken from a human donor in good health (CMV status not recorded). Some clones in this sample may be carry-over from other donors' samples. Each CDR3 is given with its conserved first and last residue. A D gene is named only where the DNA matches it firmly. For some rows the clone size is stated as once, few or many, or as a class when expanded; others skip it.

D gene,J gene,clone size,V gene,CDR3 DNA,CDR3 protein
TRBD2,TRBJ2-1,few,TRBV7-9,TGTGCCAGCAGCTTGGGACTATGGAAGTTCTTC,CASSLGLWKFF
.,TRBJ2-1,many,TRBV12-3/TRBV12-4,TGTGCCAGCAGTCCCGACCCGGTGAAGCAGTTCTTC,CASSPDPVKQFF
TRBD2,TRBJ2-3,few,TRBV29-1,TGCAGCGGGACTAGCGCTAGCACAGATACGCAGTATTTT,CSGTSASTDTQYF
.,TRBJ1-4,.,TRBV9,TGTGCCAGCAGCGTAGGAGGGTCCCGTGCCGGTAATGAAAAACTGTTTTTT,CASSVGGSRAGNEKLFF
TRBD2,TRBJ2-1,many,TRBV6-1,TGTGCCAGCAGTTTGGTAGCGGGAGTCAATGAGCAGTTCTTC,CASSLVAGVNEQFF
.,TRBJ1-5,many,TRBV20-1,TGCAGTGCCGTCGGGCAGCTCAGCAATCAGCCCCAGCATTTT,CSAVGQLSNQPQHF
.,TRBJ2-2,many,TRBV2,TGTGCCAGCAGTGATGCTGTTGGTCCTAACACCGGGGAGCTGTTTTTT,CASSDAVGPNTGELFF
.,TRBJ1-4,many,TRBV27,TGTGCCAGCAGTTTATCAGGGCATGAAAAACTGTTTTTT,CASSLSGHEKLFF
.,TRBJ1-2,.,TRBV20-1,TGCAGTGCTAGGGGGCGGAGAACCTATGGCTACACCTTC,CSARGRRTYGYTF
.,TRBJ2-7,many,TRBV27,TGTGCCAGCAGTTCATCCGCCGGGGGGCCAACCTACGAGCAGTACTTC,CASSSSAGGPTYEQYF
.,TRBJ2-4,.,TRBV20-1,TGCAGTGCTAGACCAGGACTACTGGAAAACATTCAGTACTTC,CSARPGLLENIQYF
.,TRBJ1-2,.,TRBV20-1,TGCAGTGCTAGAGATCTCGGGTTCGGACGGAAGAACTATGGCTACACCTTC,CSARDLGFGRKNYGYTF
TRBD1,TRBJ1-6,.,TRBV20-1,TGCAGTGCTAGAAGCGTTCCGGGACAGGGGCACCTGGGGAATTCACCCCTCCACTTT,CSARSVPGQGHLGNSPLHF
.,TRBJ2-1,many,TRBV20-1,TGCAGTGCTTACGACGCCAGCTCCTACAATGAGCAGTTCTTC,CSAYDASSYNEQFF
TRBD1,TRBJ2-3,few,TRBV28,TGTGCCAGCAGTTTAGGGACAGGGGCCACAGATACGCAGTATTTT,CASSLGTGATDTQYF
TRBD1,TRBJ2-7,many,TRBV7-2,TGTGCCAGCAGCTCCCGGGACAGCTCCTACGAGCAGTACTTC,CASSSRDSSYEQYF
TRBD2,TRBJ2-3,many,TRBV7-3,TGTGCCAGCAGCTTAGCCCGACTAGCGGGAGTATCAGATACGCAGTATTTT,CASSLARLAGVSDTQYF
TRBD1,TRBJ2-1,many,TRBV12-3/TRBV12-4,TGTGCCAGCAGTTCCGGACAGGGAGTGAGTGAGGGTGAGCAGTTCTTC,CASSSGQGVSEGEQFF
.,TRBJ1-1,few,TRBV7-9,TGTGCCAGCAGCTCCTCGGGGGGGGTGAACACTGAAGCTTTCTTT,CASSSSGGVNTEAFF
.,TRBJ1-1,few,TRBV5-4,TGTGCCAGCAGCCCCAAGAACGGGAACACTGAAGCTTTCTTT,CASSPKNGNTEAFF
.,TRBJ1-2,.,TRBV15,TGTGCCACCAGCAGAGGGGGGGGGCTTAATGATGGCTACACCTTC,CATSRGGGLNDGYTF
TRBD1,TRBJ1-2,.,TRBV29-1,TGCAGCGTTGGCGGGACAGGGCTCCGGGACTATGGCTACACCTTC,CSVGGTGLRDYGYTF
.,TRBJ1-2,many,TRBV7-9,TGTGCCAGTGTTTCGGGGACAACTAAATTCAACTATGGCTACACCTTC,CASVSGTTKFNYGYTF
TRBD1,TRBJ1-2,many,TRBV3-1,TGTGCCAGCAGCCAAGCGGACAGGGCCAACTATGGCTACACCTTC,CASSQADRANYGYTF
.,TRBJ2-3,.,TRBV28,TGTGCCACCAGTCTCTCAGATACGCAGTATTTT,CATSLSDTQYF
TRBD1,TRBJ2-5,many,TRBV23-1,TGCGCCAGCAGTCGGGCAGGGGGTATAAGGGTCCAAGAGACCCAGTACTTC,CASSRAGGIRVQETQYF
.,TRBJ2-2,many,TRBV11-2,TGTGCCAGCAGTCCGATTAGTGGCAGCCATAACACCGGGGAGCTGTTTTTT,CASSPISGSHNTGELFF
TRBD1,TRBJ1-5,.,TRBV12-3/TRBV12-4,TGTGCCAGCAGTCCCCGGGACAGGACCCTGGGAGCCCAGCATTTT,CASSPRDRTLGAQHF
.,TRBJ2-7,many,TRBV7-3,TGTGCCAGCAGCGTAAAGGGACCGAGCTCCTACGAGCAGTACTTC,CASSVKGPSSYEQYF
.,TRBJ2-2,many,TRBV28,TGTGCCAGCAGTCGTACCGGGACATCGACCGGGGAGCTGTTTTTT,CASSRTGTSTGELFF
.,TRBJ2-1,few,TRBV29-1,TGCAGCGTTGATGCGTCTTTCTCCTACAATGAGCAGTTCTTC,CSVDASFSYNEQFF
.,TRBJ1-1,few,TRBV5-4,TGTGCCAGCAGCTTGGAATCGGGGGTTCAGGGGTACACTGAAGCTTTCTTT,CASSLESGVQGYTEAFF
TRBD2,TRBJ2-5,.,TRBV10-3,TGTGCCAGCAAGGGACTAGCGGGGGGCCGGTCTGAGACCCAGTACTTC,CASKGLAGGRSETQYF
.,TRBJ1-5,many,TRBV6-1,TGTGCCAGCAGACCCAGGGAGGGTCAGCCCCAGCATTTT,CASRPREGQPQHF
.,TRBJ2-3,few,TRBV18,TGTGCCAGCTCCGAGAACCCTGGGACAGATACGCAGTATTTT,CASSENPGTDTQYF
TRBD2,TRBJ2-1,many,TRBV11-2,TGTGCCAGCAGGCACCCTTCAGCGGGGCTTTACAATGAGCAGTTCTTC,CASRHPSAGLYNEQFF
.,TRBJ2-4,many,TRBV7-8,TGTGCCAGCAGCCTCCGGTCCTCGGGAAGGGTAAACATTCAGTACTTC,CASSLRSSGRVNIQYF
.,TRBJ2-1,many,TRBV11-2,TGTGCCAGCAGCTTACAGTATCGGTACAATGAGCAGTTCTTC,CASSLQYRYNEQFF
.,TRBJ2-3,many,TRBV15,TGTGCCACCAGCAGAGCGGGGGCAGGCGGCACAGATACGCAGTATTTT,CATSRAGAGGTDTQYF
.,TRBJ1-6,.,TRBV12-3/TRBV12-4,TGTGCCAGCAGTTTTGGCAGCGTGGGGGCACCCCTCCACTTT,CASSFGSVGAPLHF
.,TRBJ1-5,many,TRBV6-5,TGTGCCAGCAGTACTCCGGGGGGACCCCAGCATTTT,CASSTPGGPQHF
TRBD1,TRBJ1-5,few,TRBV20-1,TGCAGTGCTACAATGGACAGGGACAATCAGCCCCAGCATTTT,CSATMDRDNQPQHF
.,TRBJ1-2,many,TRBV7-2,TGTGCCAGCAGCTTCAACGGGCCCTATGGCTACACCTTC,CASSFNGPYGYTF
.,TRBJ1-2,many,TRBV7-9,TGTGCCAGCACCAGAAAAGGGGAGGACAACTATGGCTACACCTTC,CASTRKGEDNYGYTF
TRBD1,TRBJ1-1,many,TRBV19,TGTGCCAGTAGCAGAGGGACAGGGTTGGCTTTCTTT,CASSRGTGLAFF
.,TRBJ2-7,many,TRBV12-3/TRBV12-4,TGTGCCAGCAGTTTAGATGGCGGAAACTCCTACGAGCAGTACTTC,CASSLDGGNSYEQYF
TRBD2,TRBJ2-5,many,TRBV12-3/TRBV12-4,TGTGCCAGCACCTTTTATGGGACTAGCCAAGAGACCCAGTACTTC,CASTFYGTSQETQYF
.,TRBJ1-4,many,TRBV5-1,TGCGCCAGCAGCCCTGGACAGAGGAATGAAAAACTGTTTTTT,CASSPGQRNEKLFF
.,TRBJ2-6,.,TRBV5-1,TGCGCCAGCAGCTTGGACACAGGGGCCAACGTCCTGACTTTC,CASSLDTGANVLTF
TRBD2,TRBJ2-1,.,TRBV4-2,TGTGCCAGCAGTAATGGACTAGTTTCCTACAATGAGCAGTTCTTC,CASSNGLVSYNEQFF
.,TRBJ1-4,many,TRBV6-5,TGTGCCAGCAGTTACGGGCAGGCCCGCGGTGAAAAACTGTTTTTT,CASSYGQARGEKLFF
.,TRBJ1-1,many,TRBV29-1,TGCAGCCCTAGTCGGAGGGCCACTGAAGCTTTCTTT,CSPSRRATEAFF